This T cell receptor (beta chain) was found in a study of TIL therapy for anti-PD-1-resistant metastatic lung cancer. Study summary: Tumor harvest preceded PD-1/PD-L1 blockade, followed by nivolumab treatment.

With 2 bases removed from V and 13 bases from J, the gap between germline ends came to 12 bases. CDR3 size: 11 residues. In germline, CDR1 is MNHNY, CDR2 SVGAGI (reference sequence). Sequencing used immunoSEQ v3. Libraries were sequenced to approximately 2 million read pairs (survey) or about 5-6 million (deep). TCRdb's copy holds only in-frame clones and misses some; the assay was immunoSEQ multiplex PCR. The sample consists of more than 20,000 clones, about 78% of them appearing once. Time point in this sample: pre-treatment sample, taken before nivolumab and TIL therapy. Stage 4 NSCLC adults joined between 2017 and 2020.

The V gene is TRBV6-6, the J gene TRBJ2-7, with D unclear. The TCR comes from a person aged 25 to 80 with non-small cell lung cancer. The sample was blood, taken at baseline. The CDR3 is CASSYGGNQYF. The CDR3 DNA follows: TGTGCCAGCAGTTACGGTGGTAATCAATACTTC.